The source of this TCR beta chain is a study of PD-1 blockade in classical Hodgkin lymphoma. With no exception, relapse followed autologous stem cell transplantation in all patients, and brentuximab vedotin exposure varied. Negative selection with magnetic separation was used to purify CD4+ T cells from thawed PBMCs. TCRdb's copy holds only in-frame clones and misses some; the assay was immunoSEQ multiplex PCR. The table includes roughly 4,400 clones, about nine tenths detected once. The CDR3 is 13 amino acids. CDR1 is SQVTM and CDR2 is ANQGSEA in the germline V gene. Trimming removed 7 bases from V and 8 bases from J, with 15 bases in between. The sample holds a few counts of this clone. Its antigen is still unknown. Whole-study results and caveats: CD8+ TCR diversity did not rise significantly by C4D1, unlike CD4+. Nothing has yet pinned down what causes the repertoire differences, possibly disease activity or prior therapy.

The V call is TRBV29-1, the J call TRBJ1-6, with D tentatively TRBD1 (5 bases). This specimen consisted of CD4+ T cells from blood, obtained at baseline. The source is a human donor with classical Hodgkin lymphoma. The CDR3 nucleotides read TGCAGCGCACCCGCCCAGGGTTATTCACCCCTCCACTTT. It yields the protein CSAPAQGYSPLHF.